This TCR beta chain appears in the sequencing data of a study of T-cell reconstitution after alpha-beta-depleted transplantation in children. General study points: Several hundred expanded graft clones reportedly supplied alpha-beta T cells about two months after transplant. For some patients, TCRbeta diversity was high at day 60 because of recipient T cells and thymic progenitors that survived.

There are 14 residues in the CDR3. V was shortened by 6 bases and J by 7 bases, with 15 bases between the two germline ends. Germline V CDR1 and CDR2: SNHLY, FYNNEI. Unique molecular identifiers were built into the TCRbeta library. TCRdb processed the PCR reads anew with MiXCR; each CDR3 protein has one entry. Of roughly 570,000 distinct CDR3 sequences in the sample, 25% to 30% were seen once. Notes on this clonotype: The antigen remains unidentified.

The rearrangement uses TRBV2 and TRBJ2-2; possible D gene TRBD1, 5 bases. Source: PBMCs, taken before TCRalphabeta/CD19-depleted stem cell transplant. The TCR originated in a boy under three years old with Wiskott-Aldrich syndrome, due to receive a stem cell transplant. The CDR3 DNA is TGTGCCAGCAGGACCCAACGAAGGGGCGGGGAGCTGTTTTTT. It is translated as CASRTQRRGGELFF.